This TCR beta chain came from a study of glioma-infiltrating T cells. Study-level findings and limits: Non-neoplastic patients had below-expected tissue-blood divergence, while all gliomas exceeded expectation. Only very few CDR3 sequences appeared in both tissue and blood.

V lost 6 bases and J lost 5, with 13 bases in between. The CDR3 is made up of 13 amino acids. The iRepertoire nested amplicon-rescue multiplex PCR amplified TCR alpha and beta CDR3s from RNA. Input was roughly 100-450 ng of tissue mRNA or PBMC total RNA. Using its own MiXCR run on the multiplex PCR reads, TCRdb lists one record per CDR3 protein. This repertoire shows approximately 88,000 distinct CDR3 sequences, less than 30% found once; its top ten account for approximately 6.7%. Points on this clonotype: Its target is unknown. A much larger clone differs from this one at a single base, so this may be a read error.

The chain is built from TRBV12-3 or TRBV12-4 and TRBJ2-5; D ambiguous. This sequence originates from a human donor with low-grade glioma or glioblastoma, undergoing nonglioma brain surgery, or in good health (not recorded which). Sequencing used glioma tissue, nonneoplastic brain tissue, or PBMCs (not recorded which). The CDR3 nucleotides read TGTGCCAGCAGCTCAGACCTTGGTGAGACCCAGTACTTC. Its translation: CASSSDLGETQYF.